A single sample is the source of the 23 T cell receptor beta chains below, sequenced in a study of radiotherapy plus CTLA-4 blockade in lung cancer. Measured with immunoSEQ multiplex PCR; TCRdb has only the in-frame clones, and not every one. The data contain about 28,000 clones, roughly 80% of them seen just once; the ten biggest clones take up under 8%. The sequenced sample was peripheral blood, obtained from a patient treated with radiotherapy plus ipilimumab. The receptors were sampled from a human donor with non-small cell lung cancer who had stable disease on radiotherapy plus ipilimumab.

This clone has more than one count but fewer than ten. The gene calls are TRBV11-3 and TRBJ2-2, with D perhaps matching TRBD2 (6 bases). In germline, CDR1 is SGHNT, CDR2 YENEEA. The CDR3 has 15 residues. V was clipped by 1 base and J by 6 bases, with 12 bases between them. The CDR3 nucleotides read TGTGCCAGCAGCTTAGGGGACTTGTTTCCCGGGGAGCTGTTTTTT. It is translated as CASSLGDLFPGELFF.

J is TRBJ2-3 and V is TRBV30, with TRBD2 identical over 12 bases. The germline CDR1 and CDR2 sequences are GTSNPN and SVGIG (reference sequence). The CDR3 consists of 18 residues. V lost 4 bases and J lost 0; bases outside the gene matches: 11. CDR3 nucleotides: TGTGCCTGGATGCCTAGCGGGGGGGAAACCTCTAGCACAGATACGCAGTATTTT. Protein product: CAWMPSGGETSSTDTQYF.

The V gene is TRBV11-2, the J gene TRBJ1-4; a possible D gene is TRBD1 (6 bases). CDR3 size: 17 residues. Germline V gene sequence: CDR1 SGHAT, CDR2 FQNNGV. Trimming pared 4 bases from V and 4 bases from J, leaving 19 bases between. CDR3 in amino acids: CASSSLEGVRGNEKLFF. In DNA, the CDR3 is TGTGCCAGCAGCTCCTTAGAGGGGGTCAGGGGTAATGAAAAACTGTTTTTT.

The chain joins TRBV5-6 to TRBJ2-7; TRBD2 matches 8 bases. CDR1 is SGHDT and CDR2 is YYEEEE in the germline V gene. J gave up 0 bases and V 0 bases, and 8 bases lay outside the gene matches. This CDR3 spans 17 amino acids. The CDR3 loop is CASSLGPRSGSSYEQYF. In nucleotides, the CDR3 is TGTGCCAGCAGCTTGGGACCGCGGAGCGGGAGCTCCTACGAGCAGTACTTC.

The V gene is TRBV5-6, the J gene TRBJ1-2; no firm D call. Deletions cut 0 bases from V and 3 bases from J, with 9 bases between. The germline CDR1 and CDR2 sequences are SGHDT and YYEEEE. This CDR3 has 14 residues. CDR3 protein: CASSLDIKDYGYTF. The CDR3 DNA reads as TGTGCCAGCAGCTTGGACATTAAGGACTATGGCTACACCTTC. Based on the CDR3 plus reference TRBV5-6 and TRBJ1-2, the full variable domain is DAGVTQSPTHLIKTRGQQVTLRCSPKSGHDTVSWYQQALGQGPQFIFQYYEEEERQRGNFPDRFSGHQFPNYSSELNVNALLLGDSALYLCASSLDIKDYGYTFGSGTRLTVV.

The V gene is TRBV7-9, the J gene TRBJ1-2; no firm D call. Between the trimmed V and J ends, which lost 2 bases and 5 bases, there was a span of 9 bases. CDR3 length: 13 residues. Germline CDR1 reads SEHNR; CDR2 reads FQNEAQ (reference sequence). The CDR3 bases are TGTGCCAGCAGCTTACCCCCCGTTTATGGCTACACCTTC. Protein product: CASSLPPVYGYTF.

Written as DNA, the CDR3 is TGTGCCAGCAGCTTCGGACAGGGCACAGATACGCAGTATTTT. This codes for CASSFGQGTDTQYF. The V gene is TRBV7-7, the J gene TRBJ2-3, with 7 nucleotides matching TRBD1. Germline CDR1 reads SSHAT; CDR2 reads FNYEAQ (reference sequence). The CDR3 contains 14 residues. Trimming cost V 3 bases and J 1 base; bases outside gene matches: 1.

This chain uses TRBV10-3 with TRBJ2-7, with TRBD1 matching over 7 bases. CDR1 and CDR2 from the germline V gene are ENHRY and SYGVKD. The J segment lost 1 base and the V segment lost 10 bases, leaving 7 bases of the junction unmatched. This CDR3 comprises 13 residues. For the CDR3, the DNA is TGTGCCACTAGGGGGCGGCTATCCTACGAGCAGTACTTC. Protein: CATRGRLSYEQYF.

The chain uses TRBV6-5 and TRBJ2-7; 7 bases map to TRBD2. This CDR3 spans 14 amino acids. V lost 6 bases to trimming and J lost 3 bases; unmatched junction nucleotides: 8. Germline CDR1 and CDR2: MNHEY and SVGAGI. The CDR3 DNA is TGTGCCAGCAGCCAGAATCCGGGGGGCTACGAGCAGTACGTC. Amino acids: CASSQNPGGYEQYV.

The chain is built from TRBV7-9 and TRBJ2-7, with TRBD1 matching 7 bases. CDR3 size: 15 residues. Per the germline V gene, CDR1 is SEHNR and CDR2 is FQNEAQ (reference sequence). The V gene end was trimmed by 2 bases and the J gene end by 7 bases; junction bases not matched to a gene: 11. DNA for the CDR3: TGTGCCAGCAGCTTACTTCAAGGGGGCGCGGAGGAGCAGTACGTC. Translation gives CASSLLQGGAEEQYV.

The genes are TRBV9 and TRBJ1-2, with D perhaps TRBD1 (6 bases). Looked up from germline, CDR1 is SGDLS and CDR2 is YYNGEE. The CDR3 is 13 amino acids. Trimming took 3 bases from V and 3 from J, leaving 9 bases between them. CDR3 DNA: TGTGCCAGCAGCGGTCAGGGGTACTATGGCTACACCTTC. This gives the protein CASSGQGYYGYTF. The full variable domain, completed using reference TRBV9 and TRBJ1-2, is DSGVTQTPKHLITATGQRVTLRCSPRSGDLSVYWYQQSLDQGLQFLIQYYNGEERAKGNILERFSAQQFPDLHSELNLSSLELGDSALYFCASSGQGYYGYTFGSGTRLTVV.

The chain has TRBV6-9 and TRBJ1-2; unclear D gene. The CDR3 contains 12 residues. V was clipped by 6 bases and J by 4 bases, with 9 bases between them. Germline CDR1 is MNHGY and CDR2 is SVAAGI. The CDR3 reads CASSGLLYGYTF. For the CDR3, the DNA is TGTGCCAGCAGCGGACTACTCTATGGCTACACCTTC.

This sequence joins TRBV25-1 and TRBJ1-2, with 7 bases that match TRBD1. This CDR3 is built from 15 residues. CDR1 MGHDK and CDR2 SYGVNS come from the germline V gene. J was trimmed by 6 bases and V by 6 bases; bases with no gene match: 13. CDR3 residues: CASSRTGGFSDGYTF. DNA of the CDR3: TGTGCCAGCAGCCGGACAGGCGGCTTCTCAGATGGCTACACCTTC.

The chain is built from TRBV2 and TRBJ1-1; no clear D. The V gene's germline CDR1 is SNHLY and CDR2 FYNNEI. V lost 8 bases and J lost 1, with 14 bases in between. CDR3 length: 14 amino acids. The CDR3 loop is CASGRADSNTEAFF. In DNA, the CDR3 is TGTGCCAGCGGTCGGGCGGATTCGAACACTGAAGCTTTCTTT.

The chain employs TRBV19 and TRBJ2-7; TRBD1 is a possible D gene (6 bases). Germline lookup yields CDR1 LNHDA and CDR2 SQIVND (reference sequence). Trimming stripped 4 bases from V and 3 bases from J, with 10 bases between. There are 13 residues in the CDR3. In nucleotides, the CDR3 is TGTGCCAGTAGTACCGGACAGAACTACGAGCAGTACTTC. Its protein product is CASSTGQNYEQYF.

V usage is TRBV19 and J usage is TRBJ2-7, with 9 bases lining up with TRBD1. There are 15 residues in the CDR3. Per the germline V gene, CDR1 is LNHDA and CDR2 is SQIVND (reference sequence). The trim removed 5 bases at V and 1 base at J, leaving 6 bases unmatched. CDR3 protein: CASSREQGASYEQYF. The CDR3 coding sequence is TGTGCCAGTAGTCGGGAACAGGGGGCATCCTACGAGCAGTACTTC.

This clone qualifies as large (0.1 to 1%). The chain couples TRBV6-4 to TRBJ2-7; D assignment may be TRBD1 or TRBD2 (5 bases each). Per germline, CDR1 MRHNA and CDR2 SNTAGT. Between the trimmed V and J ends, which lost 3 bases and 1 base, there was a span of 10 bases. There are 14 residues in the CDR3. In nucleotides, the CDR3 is TGTGCCAGCAGTGAAAGGGACGGATCCTACGAGCAGTACTTC. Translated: CASSERDGSYEQYF.

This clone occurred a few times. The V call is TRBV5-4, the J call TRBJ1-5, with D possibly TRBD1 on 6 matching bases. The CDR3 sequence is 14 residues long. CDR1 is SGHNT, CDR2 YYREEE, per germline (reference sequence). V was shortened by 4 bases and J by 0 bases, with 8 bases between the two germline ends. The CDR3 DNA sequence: TGTGCCAGCAGCGACAGGAATAGCAATCAGCCCCAGCATTTT. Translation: CASSDRNSNQPQHF.

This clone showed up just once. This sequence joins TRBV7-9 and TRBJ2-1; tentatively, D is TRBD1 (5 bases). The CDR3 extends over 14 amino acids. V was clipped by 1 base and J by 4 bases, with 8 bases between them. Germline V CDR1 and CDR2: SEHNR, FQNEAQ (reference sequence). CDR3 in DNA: TGTGCCAGCAGCTTAGGGCAGGGTTACAATGAGCAGTTCTTC. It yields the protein CASSLGQGYNEQFF.

The CDR3 sequence: CASNTGQSSYNEQFF. The CDR3 coding sequence is TGCGCCAGCAACACTGGACAGAGCTCCTACAATGAGCAGTTCTTC. The genes are TRBV5-1 and TRBJ2-1, with D possibly being TRBD1 (6 bases). Between the trimmed V and J ends, which lost 6 bases and 0 bases, there was a span of 13 bases. The CDR3 has 15 residues. In germline, CDR1 is SGHRS, CDR2 YFSETQ.

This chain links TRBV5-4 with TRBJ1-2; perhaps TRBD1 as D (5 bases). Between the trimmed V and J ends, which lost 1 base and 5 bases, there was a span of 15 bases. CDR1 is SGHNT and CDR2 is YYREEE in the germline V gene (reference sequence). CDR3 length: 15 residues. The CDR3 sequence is CASSLSGRDVYGYTF. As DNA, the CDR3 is TGTGCCAGCAGCTTGAGCGGCAGGGATGTGTATGGCTACACCTTC.

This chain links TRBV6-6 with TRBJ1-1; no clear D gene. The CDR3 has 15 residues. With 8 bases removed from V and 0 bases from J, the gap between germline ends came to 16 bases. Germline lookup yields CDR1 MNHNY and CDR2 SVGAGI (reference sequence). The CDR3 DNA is TGTGCCAGCGACTTCTCGTCACGGCTGAACACTGAAGCTTTCTTT. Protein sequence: CASDFSSRLNTEAFF.

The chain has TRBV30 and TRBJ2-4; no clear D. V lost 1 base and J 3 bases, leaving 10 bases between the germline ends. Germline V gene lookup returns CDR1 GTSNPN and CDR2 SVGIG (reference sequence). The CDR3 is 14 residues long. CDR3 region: CAWSAPLDKNIQYF. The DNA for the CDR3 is TGTGCCTGGAGTGCCCCCCTTGACAAAAACATTCAGTACTTC.